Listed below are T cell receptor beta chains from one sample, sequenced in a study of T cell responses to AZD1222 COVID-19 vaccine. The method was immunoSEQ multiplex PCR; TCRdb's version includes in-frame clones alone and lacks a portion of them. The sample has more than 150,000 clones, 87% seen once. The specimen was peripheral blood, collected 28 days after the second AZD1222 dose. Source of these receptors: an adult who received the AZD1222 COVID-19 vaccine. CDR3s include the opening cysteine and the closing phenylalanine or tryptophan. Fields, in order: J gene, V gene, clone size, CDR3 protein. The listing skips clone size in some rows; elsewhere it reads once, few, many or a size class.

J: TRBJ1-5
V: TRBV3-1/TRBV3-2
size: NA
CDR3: CASSQGTGSQPQHF

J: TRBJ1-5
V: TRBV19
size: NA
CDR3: CASTRRQAGSNQPQHF

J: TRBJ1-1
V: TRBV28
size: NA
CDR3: CASSFRATEAFF

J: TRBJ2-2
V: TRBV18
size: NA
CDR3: CASSPPKGIPGELFF

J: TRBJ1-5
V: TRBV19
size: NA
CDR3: CASSIKMGNSNQPQHF

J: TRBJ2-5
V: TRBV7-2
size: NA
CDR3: CASREDGETQYF

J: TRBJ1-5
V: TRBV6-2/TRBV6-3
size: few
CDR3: CASSFPFGASNQPQHF

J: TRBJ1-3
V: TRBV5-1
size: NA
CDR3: CASSLAGVSGNTIYF

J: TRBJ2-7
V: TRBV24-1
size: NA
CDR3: CATSDRDFYEQYF

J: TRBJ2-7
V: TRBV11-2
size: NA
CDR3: CASSLGWGASGEQYF

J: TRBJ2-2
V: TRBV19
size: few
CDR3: CASRGPGQGTGELFF

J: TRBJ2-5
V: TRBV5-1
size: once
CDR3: CASSLGTSGGLVTQYF

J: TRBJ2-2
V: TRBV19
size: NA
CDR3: CASSPQGQGTGELFF

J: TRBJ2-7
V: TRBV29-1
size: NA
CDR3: CSIQQGAYEQYF

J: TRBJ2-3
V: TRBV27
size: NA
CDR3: CASSPRGRSTDTQYF

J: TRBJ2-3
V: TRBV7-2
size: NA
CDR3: CASSLVALAVSTDTQYF

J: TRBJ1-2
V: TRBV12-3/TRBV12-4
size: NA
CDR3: CASSRQGGYTF

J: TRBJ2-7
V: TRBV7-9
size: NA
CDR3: CASSLRVAYEQYF

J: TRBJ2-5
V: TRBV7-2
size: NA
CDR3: CASSDGLAGGTQETQYF

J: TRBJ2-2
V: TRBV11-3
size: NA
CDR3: CASSTRGGSGELFF

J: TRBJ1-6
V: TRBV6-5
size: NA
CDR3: CASSMWEVPLHF

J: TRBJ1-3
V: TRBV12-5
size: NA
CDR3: CASGLDPGSGNTIYF

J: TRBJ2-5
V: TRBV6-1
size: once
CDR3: CASSEVWTGGGKTQYF

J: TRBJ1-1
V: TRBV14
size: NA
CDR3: CASSLNPNTEAFF

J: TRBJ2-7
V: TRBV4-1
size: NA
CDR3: CASSRLTAGEASYEQYF

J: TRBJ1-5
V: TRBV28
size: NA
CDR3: CATLGGARNQPQHF

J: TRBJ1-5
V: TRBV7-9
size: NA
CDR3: CASSLGVSGSSQPQHF

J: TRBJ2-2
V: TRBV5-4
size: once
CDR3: CASSLPQDRGLGELFF

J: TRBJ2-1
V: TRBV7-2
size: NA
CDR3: CASSLAGAGITYNEQFF

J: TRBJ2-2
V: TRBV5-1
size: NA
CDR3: CASSLAQGATGELFF

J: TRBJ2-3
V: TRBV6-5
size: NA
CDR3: CASRLPGTGTDTQYF